This is a list of T cell receptor beta chains from one sample in a study of CD8 T cells in Susac syndrome. MiXCR, run by TCRdb on the immunoSEQ multiplex PCR reads, gives a single entry per CDR3 protein. The profile shows 400,000 or so distinct CDR3 sequences, approximately 85% of them singletons. The sample was CD8+ T cells from PBMCs. These receptors originate from a human donor with multiple sclerosis. Both conserved end residues are part of each CDR3. A D gene is named only where the DNA matches it firmly. Not all rows give a size; the values are once, few, many and, for expanded clones, a class.

CDR3 DNA: TGTGCCAGCAGTTTATCGCAGGTGGTTGGCTACACCTTC
CDR3 protein: CASSLSQVVGYTF
D gene: .
J gene: TRBJ1-2
V gene: TRBV28
clone size: .

CDR3 DNA: TGTGCCTGGAGTTCCCCCCTCGCGACTGGGGACAGGGGTCAGCCCCAGCATTTT
CDR3 protein: CAWSSPLATGDRGQPQHF
D gene: TRBD1
J gene: TRBJ1-5
V gene: TRBV30
clone size: .

CDR3 DNA: TGTGCCACCGGACAGGAGAATGAGCAGTTCTTC
CDR3 protein: CATGQENEQFF
D gene: TRBD1
J gene: TRBJ2-1
V gene: TRBV24-1
clone size: .

CDR3 DNA: TGTGCCAGCAGAGCCCCGGCAGAAGCTTTCTTT
CDR3 protein: CASRAPAEAFF
D gene: .
J gene: TRBJ1-1
V gene: TRBV2
clone size: .

CDR3 DNA: TGTGCCAGCAGTTATTGGGACGTAGCGAACACCGGGGAGCTGTTTTTT
CDR3 protein: CASSYWDVANTGELFF
D gene: .
J gene: TRBJ2-2
V gene: TRBV6-5
clone size: .

CDR3 DNA: TGCGCCAGCAGAGGACTAGCGGAGTACAATGAGCAGTTCTTC
CDR3 protein: CASRGLAEYNEQFF
D gene: TRBD2
J gene: TRBJ2-1
V gene: TRBV4-1
clone size: .

CDR3 DNA: TGCGCCAGCAGCCCCCCCCGGGACATCTATACGCAGTATTTT
CDR3 protein: CASSPPRDIYTQYF
D gene: .
J gene: TRBJ2-3
V gene: TRBV5-1
clone size: .

CDR3 DNA: TGCAGTGCTAGTGGACTAGCGGATTACAATGAGCAGTTCTTC
CDR3 protein: CSASGLADYNEQFF
D gene: TRBD2
J gene: TRBJ2-1
V gene: TRBV20-1
clone size: .

CDR3 DNA: TGCGCCAGCAGCCATAACGTAGGGAGCTACGAGCAGTACTTC
CDR3 protein: CASSHNVGSYEQYF
D gene: .
J gene: TRBJ2-7
V gene: TRBV4-1
clone size: few

CDR3 DNA: TGTGCCAGCAGCTTGGTCGGCGGGTCCAGGGTAGATACGCAGTATTTT
CDR3 protein: CASSLVGGSRVDTQYF
D gene: .
J gene: TRBJ2-3
V gene: TRBV5-4
clone size: .

CDR3 DNA: TGTGCCATCAGGGGCCAAGAAAGGGTCCATGAGCAGTTCTTC
CDR3 protein: CAIRGQERVHEQFF
D gene: .
J gene: TRBJ2-1
V gene: TRBV10-3
clone size: .

CDR3 DNA: TGTGCCAGCAGTGGTCGGCAGGGTCCCACTGAAGCTTTCTTT
CDR3 protein: CASSGRQGPTEAFF
D gene: .
J gene: TRBJ1-1
V gene: TRBV25-1
clone size: .

CDR3 DNA: TGTGCCAGTCTCAGGACCTATGGCTACACCTTC
CDR3 protein: CASLRTYGYTF
D gene: .
J gene: TRBJ1-2
V gene: TRBV2
clone size: .

CDR3 DNA: TGTGCCAGCAGTTACTTGCAGGCCCGGGGCACTGAAGCTTTCTTT
CDR3 protein: CASSYLQARGTEAFF
D gene: .
J gene: TRBJ1-1
V gene: TRBV6-5
clone size: few

CDR3 DNA: TGCGCCAGCAGCCAAGTGGCAACAGGAAACTCCTACGAGCAGTACTTC
CDR3 protein: CASSQVATGNSYEQYF
D gene: .
J gene: TRBJ2-7
V gene: TRBV4-1
clone size: .

CDR3 DNA: TGTGCCAGCAGCTTCAGACTAGAGTCCACAGATACGCAGTATTTT
CDR3 protein: CASSFRLESTDTQYF
D gene: .
J gene: TRBJ2-3
V gene: TRBV5-4
clone size: .

CDR3 DNA: TGTGCCAGCAGCCAGACAGGGGGCTTAGAGACCCAGTACTTC
CDR3 protein: CASSQTGGLETQYF
D gene: TRBD1
J gene: TRBJ2-5
V gene: TRBV4-2
clone size: few

CDR3 DNA: TGTGCCAGCAGGGGGCAAGGCTACAATGAGCAGTTCTTC
CDR3 protein: CASRGQGYNEQFF
D gene: .
J gene: TRBJ2-1
V gene: TRBV5-4
clone size: few

CDR3 DNA: TGTGCCAGCGAGGGCACAGATACGCAGTATTTT
CDR3 protein: CASEGTDTQYF
D gene: .
J gene: TRBJ2-3
V gene: TRBV27
clone size: .

CDR3 DNA: TGTGCCAGCAGGGGTCAGGGGCCTGAAGCTTTCTTT
CDR3 protein: CASRGQGPEAFF
D gene: .
J gene: TRBJ1-1
V gene: TRBV27
clone size: few

CDR3 DNA: TGCGCCAGCAGCCAAGATCTAGGAACAGGGGGGACCCAGTACTTC
CDR3 protein: CASSQDLGTGGTQYF
D gene: TRBD1
J gene: TRBJ2-5
V gene: TRBV4-1
clone size: few

CDR3 DNA: TGCGCCAGCAGCCAAGATGTTGCGTTAAATCAGCCCCAGCATTTT
CDR3 protein: CASSQDVALNQPQHF
D gene: .
J gene: TRBJ1-5
V gene: TRBV4-1
clone size: .

CDR3 DNA: TGCAGTGCTAGGGTCGCTCTAGCGGGAGTGGGTTACAATGAGCAGTTCTTC
CDR3 protein: CSARVALAGVGYNEQFF
D gene: TRBD2
J gene: TRBJ2-1
V gene: TRBV20-1
clone size: .

CDR3 DNA: TGTGCCAGCACTCAAGGGAACGAGCAGTACTTC
CDR3 protein: CASTQGNEQYF
D gene: .
J gene: TRBJ2-7
V gene: TRBV6-1
clone size: few

CDR3 DNA: TGTGCCAGCAGCTTAGATCTAAAAGGGGGTTGGGTCAACAGGGGTCCCTACAATGAGCAGTTCTTC
CDR3 protein: CASSLDLKGGWVNRGPYNEQFF
D gene: TRBD1
J gene: TRBJ2-1
V gene: TRBV11-2
clone size: .

CDR3 DNA: TGCGCCAGTAGCGCCGGGACGCCTATGAACACTGAAGCTTTCTTT
CDR3 protein: CASSAGTPMNTEAFF
D gene: .
J gene: TRBJ1-1
V gene: TRBV10-1
clone size: .

CDR3 DNA: TGCGCCAGCAGCTTTGGGGACGGCTATGGCTACACCTTC
CDR3 protein: CASSFGDGYGYTF
D gene: .
J gene: TRBJ1-2
V gene: TRBV5-1
clone size: .

CDR3 DNA: TGTGCCAGCAGCACAACAGGGACCAATCAGCCCCAGCATTTT
CDR3 protein: CASSTTGTNQPQHF
D gene: .
J gene: TRBJ1-5
V gene: TRBV7-9
clone size: .

CDR3 DNA: TGTGCCAGCAGTTACTTGGGGGAAGGAGGCTATGGCTACACCTTC
CDR3 protein: CASSYLGEGGYGYTF
D gene: .
J gene: TRBJ1-2
V gene: TRBV6-5
clone size: .